Given below is one T cell receptor beta chain in context. This sample is drawn from a study of Graves' ophthalmopathy and Graves' hyperthyroidism. Study as a whole: Where ophthalmopathy was absent within 18 months of follow-up, hyperthyroidism was stable.

This CDR3 contains 12 residues. Germline loops: CDR1 DFQATT, CDR2 SNEGSKA (reference sequence). RNA transcripts were the template, and TCR beta CDR3 regions were amplified from them. HTBI-primed first-round RT-PCR preceded second-round multiplex PCR. TCRdb ran MiXCR on the multiplex PCR reads and lists one entry per CDR3 protein. The repertoire holds over a million distinct CDR3 sequences, with 35% to 40% as singletons. The study excluded patients with other autoimmune diseases, uncontrolled infections, pregnancy or lactation. The chain recombines TRBV20-1 with TRBJ1-2; 7 positions match TRBD1. The sequence derives from an adult man with Graves' hyperthyroidism. Sequences were obtained from peripheral blood or thyroid tissue (not recorded which). The CDR3 is CSSTGDNYGYTF. The CDR3 nucleotides read TGCAGCTCTACAGGGGACAACTATGGCTACACCTTC.